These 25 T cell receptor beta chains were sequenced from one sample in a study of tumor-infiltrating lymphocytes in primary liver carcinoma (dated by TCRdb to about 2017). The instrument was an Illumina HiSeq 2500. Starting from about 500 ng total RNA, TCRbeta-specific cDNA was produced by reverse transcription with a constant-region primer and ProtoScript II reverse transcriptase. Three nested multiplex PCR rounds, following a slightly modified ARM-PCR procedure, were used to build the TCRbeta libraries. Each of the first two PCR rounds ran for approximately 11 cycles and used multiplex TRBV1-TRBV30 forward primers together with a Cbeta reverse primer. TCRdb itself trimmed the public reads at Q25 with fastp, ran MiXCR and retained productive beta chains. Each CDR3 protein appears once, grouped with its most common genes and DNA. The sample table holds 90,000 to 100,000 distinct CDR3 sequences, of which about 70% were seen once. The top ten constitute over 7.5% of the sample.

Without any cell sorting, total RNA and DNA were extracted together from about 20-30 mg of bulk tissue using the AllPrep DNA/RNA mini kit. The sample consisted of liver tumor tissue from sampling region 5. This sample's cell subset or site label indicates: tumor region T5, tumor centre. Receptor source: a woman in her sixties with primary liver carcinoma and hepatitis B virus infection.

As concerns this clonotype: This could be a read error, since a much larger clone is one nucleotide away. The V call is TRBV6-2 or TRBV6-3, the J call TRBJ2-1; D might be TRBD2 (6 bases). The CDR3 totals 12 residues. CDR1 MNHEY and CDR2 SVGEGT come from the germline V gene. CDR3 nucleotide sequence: TGTGTCAGCCAAAGCGGGTACAATGAGCAGTTCTTC. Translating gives CVSQSGYNEQFF.

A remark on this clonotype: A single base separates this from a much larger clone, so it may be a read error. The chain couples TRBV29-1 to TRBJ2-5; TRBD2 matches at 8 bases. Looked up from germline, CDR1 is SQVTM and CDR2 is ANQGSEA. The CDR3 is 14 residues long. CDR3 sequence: CSVVREGLQESQYF. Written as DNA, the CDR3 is TGCAGCGTTGTTCGGGAGGGACTACAAGAGTCCCAGTACTTC.

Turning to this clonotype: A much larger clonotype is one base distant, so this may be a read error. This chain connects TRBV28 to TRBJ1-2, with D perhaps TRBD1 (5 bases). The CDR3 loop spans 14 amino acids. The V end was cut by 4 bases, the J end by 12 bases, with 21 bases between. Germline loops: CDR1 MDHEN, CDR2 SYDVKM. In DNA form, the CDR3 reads TGTGCCAGCAGTTCCCCGGGACCGGGGAGGGTGGACACCTTC. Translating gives CASSSPGPGRVDTF.

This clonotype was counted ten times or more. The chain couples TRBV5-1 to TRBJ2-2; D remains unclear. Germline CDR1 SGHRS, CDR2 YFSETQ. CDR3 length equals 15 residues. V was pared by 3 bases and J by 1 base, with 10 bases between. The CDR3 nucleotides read TGCGCCAGCAGCTCGGACGCGTGGAACACCGGGGAGCTGTTTTTT. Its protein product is CASSSDAWNTGELFF.

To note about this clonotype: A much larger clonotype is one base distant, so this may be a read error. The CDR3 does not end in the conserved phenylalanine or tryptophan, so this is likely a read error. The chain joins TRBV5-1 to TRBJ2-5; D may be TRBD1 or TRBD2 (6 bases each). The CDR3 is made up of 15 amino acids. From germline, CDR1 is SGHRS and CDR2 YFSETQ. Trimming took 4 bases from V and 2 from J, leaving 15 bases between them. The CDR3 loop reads CASSASGAIQETQYS. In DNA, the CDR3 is TGCGCCAGCAGCGCGTCGGGGGCGATACAAGAGACCCAGTACTCC.

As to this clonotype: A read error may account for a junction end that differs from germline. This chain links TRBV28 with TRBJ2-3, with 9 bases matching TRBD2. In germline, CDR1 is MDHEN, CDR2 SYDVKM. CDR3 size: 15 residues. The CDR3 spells CACSSRGRATDTQYF. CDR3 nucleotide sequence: TGTGCCTGCAGTAGTCGCGGGAGGGCCACAGATACGCAGTATTTT. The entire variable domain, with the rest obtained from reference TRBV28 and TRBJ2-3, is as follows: DVKVTQSSRYLVKRTGEKVFLECVQDMDHENMFWYRQDPGLGLRLIYFSYDVKMKEKGDIPEGYSVSREKKERFSLILESASTNQTSMYLCACSSRGRATDTQYFGPGTRLTVL.

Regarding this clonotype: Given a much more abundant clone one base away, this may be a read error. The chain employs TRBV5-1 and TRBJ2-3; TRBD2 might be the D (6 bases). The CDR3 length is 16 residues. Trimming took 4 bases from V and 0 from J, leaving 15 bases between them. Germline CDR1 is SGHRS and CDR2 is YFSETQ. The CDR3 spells CASSTGTGGSTDTQYF. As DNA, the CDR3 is TGCGCCAGCAGCACCGGGACTGGCGGGAGCACAGATACGCAGTATTTT.

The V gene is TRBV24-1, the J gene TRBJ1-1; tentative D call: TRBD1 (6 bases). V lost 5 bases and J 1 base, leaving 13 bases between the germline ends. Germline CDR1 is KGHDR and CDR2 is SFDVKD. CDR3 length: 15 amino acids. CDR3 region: CATSGTGTRNTEAFF. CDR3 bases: TGTGCCACCAGTGGCACCGGGACACGGAACACTGAAGCTTTCTTT.

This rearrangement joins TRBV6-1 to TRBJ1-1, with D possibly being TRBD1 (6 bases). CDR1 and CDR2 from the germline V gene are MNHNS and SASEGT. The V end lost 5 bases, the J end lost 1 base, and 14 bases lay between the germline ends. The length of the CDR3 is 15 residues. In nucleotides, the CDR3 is TGTGCCAGCAGTATAGACGGGGGCCAGAACACTGAAGCTTTCTTT. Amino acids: CASSIDGGQNTEAFF.

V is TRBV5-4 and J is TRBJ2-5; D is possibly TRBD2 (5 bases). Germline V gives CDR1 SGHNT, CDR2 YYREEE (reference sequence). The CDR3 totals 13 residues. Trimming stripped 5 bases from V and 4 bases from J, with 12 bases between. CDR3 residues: CASRATTLETQYF. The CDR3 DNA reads TGTGCCAGCAGAGCGACTACCCTAGAGACCCAGTACTTC.

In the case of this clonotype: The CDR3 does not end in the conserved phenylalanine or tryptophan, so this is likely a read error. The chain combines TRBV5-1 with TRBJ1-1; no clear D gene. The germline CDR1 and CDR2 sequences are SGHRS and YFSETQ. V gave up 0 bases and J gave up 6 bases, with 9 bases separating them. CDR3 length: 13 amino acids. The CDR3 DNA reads TGCGCCAGCAGCTTGGACGGAAACTCTGAAGCTTTCTAT. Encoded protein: CASSLDGNSEAFY.

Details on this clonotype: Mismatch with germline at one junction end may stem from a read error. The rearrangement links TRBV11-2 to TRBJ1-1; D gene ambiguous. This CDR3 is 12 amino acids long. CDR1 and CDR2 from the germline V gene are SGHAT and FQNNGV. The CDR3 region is CTSSSKHAEAFF. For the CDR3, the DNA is TGTACCAGCAGCTCTAAACATGCTGAAGCATTCTTT.

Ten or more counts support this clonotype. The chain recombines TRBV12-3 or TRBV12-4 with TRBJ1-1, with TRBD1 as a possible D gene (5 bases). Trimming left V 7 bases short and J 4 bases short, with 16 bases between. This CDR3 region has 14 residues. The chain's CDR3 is CASTRGSFGTEAFF. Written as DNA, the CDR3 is TGTGCCAGCACCCGGGGCTCATTCGGCACTGAAGCTTTCTTT.

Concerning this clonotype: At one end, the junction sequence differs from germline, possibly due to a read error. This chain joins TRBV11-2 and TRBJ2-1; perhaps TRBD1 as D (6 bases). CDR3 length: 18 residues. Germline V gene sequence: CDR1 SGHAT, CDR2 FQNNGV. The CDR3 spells CASGLGGSGRSSYNEQFF. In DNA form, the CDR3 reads TGTGCCAGCGGCTTAGGGGGATCAGGACGGAGCTCCTACAATGAGCAGTTCTTC.

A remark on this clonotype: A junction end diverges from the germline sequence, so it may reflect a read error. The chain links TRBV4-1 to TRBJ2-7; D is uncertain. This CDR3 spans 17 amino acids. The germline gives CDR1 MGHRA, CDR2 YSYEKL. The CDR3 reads CANSKNRGGVGTYEQYF. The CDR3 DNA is TGCGCCAACAGCAAAAACCGCGGCGGAGTTGGGACCTACGAGCAGTACTTC.

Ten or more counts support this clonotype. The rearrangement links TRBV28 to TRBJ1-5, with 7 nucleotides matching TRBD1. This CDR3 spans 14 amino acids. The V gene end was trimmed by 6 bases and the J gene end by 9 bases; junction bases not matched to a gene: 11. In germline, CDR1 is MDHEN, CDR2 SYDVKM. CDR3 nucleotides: TGTGCCAGCAGCCTCGGACAGGACCGAGGGCCCCAGCATTTT. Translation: CASSLGQDRGPQHF. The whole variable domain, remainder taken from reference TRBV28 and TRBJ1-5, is DVKVTQSSRYLVKRTGEKVFLECVQDMDHENMFWYRQDPGLGLRLIYFSYDVKMKEKGDIPEGYSVSREKKERFSLILESASTNQTSMYLCASSLGQDRGPQHFGDGTRLSIL.

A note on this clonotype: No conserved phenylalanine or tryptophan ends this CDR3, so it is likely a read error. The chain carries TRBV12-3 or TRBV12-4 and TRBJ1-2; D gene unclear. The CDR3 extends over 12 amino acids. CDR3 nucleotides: TGTGCCAGCAATTTAAATCCCTATGGCTACACCGTC. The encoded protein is CASNLNPYGYTV.

CDR3 loop: CAISVGGGTYSQYF. The CDR3 bases are TGTGCCATCAGTGTGGGGGGAGGCACATATTCGCAGTATTTT. The chain couples TRBV10-3 to TRBJ2-3; D perhaps matches TRBD2 (6 bases). The germline V gene has CDR1 ENHRY and CDR2 SYGVKD. V lost 4 bases, J lost 10 bases, and 18 bases lay in between. The CDR3 covers 14 residues.

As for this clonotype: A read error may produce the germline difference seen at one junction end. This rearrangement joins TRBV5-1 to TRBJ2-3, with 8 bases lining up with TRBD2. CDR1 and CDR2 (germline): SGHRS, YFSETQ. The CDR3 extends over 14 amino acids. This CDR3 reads CASSLEDGRAMQYF. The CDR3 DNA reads TGCGCCAGCAGCTTGGAAGACGGGAGGGCCATGCAATACTTT.

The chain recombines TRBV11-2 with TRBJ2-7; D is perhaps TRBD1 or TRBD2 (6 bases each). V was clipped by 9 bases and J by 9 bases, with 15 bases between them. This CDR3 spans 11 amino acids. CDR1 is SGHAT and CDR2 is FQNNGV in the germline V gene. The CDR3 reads CASIQGGWQYF. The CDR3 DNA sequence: TGTGCCAGTATCCAAGGGGGGTGGCAGTACTTC.

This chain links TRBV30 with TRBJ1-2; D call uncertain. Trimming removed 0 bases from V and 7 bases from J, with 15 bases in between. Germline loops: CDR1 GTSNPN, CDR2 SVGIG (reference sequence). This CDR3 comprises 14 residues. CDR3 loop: CAWSVGSGTCGYTF. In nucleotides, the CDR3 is TGTGCCTGGAGTGTGGGCAGCGGAACCTGTGGCTACACCTTC.

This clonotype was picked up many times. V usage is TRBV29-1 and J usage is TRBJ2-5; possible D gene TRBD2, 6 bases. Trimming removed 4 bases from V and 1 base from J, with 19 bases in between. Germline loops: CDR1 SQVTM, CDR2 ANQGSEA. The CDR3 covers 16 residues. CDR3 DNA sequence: TGCAGCGTTGTGATAGGAGGGGTCCCCACCCAAGAGACCCAGTACTTC. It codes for CSVVIGGVPTQETQYF.

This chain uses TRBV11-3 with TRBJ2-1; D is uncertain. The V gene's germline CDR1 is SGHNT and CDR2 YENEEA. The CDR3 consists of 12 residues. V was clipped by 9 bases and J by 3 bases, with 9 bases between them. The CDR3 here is CASSVDYNEQFF. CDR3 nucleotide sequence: TGTGCCAGTAGTGTGGACTACAATGAGCAGTTCTTC.

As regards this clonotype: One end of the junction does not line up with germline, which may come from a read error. Here the CDR3 DNA reads TGTGCTTCAAGGGGACAGGGGCCCGACTCCTACGACCAGTACTTC. Its protein product is CASRGQGPDSYDQYF. This sequence joins TRBV28 and TRBJ2-7; 10 bases align to TRBD1. CDR3 size: 15 residues. Germline CDR1 is MDHEN and CDR2 is SYDVKM.

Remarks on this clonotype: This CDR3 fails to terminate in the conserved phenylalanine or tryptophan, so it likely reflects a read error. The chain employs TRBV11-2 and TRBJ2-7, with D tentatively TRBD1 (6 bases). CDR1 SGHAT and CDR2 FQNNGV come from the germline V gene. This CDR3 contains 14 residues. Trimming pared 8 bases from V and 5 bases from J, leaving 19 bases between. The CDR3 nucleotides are TGTGCCAGCGGCCCCCCTTCAGGGGCTAACGAGCAGTACATC. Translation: CASGPPSGANEQYI.